The 20 T cell receptor beta chains reported below all come from one sample, sequenced in a study of T cells expressing NK-cell markers (TCRdb year 2020). The receptor library was made with 5' RACE. Sequencing instrument: Illumina HiSeq 2000. Reads reprocessed by TCRdb are summarized as one entry per CDR3 protein sequence, and DNA is absent. In this sample's table one finds 450,000 to 600,000 distinct CDR3 sequences. Of the sample, under 4.5% is held by the ten largest clones. Sequenced material: blood T cells: a sorted CD56 or NKG2C T cell subset, CD4+ or CD8+ T cells, or bulk PBMC T cells (not recorded which). These receptors were obtained from a man between 18 and 29 years old in good health. Donor details come from another sample of the same person, matched by shared clones.

The chain joins TRBV6-2 or TRBV6-3 to TRBJ2-1; with no DNA, the TCRdb D assignment of TRBD1 cannot be verified. This CDR3 spans 13 amino acids. Per germline, CDR1 MNHEY and CDR2 SVGEGT. CDR3 protein: CASSPQDIGEQFF.

The chain has TRBV12-3 or TRBV12-4 and TRBJ2-5; TCRdb's D call of TRBD2 is untestable without DNA. The CDR3 loop spans 15 amino acids. This CDR3 reads CASSPRGLAGETQYF.

This chain uses TRBV7-9 with TRBJ2-1. The CDR3 length is 15 residues. Germline lookup yields CDR1 SEHNR and CDR2 FQNEAQ (reference sequence). The CDR3 loop reads CASSSDSLFHNEQFF. Full variable domain (missing parts from reference TRBV7-9 and TRBJ2-1): DTGVSQNPRHKITKRGQNVTFRCDPISEHNRLYWYRQTLGQGPEFLTYFQNEAQLEKSRLLSDRFSAERPKGSFSTLEIQRTEQGDSAMYLCASSSDSLFHNEQFFGPGTRLTVL.

The chain couples TRBV20-1 to TRBJ2-4; TCRdb's assignment of TRBD2 cannot be checked, as there is no DNA. The CDR3 loop spans 15 amino acids. The germline CDR1 and CDR2 sequences are DFQATT and SNEGSKA (reference sequence). This CDR3 is CSARDLAGGPDIQYF.

This CDR3 reads CSVAFSETQYF. The chain employs TRBV29-1 and TRBJ2-5. The CDR3 consists of 11 residues. Germline CDR1 is SQVTM and CDR2 is ANQGSEA.

This chain links TRBV5-1 with TRBJ1-1; TCRdb lists TRBD1, though no DNA is available to test this call. This CDR3 spans 15 amino acids. Germline CDR1 SGHRS, CDR2 YFSETQ. The chain's CDR3 is CASSLGGLGNTEAFF.

V and J are TRBV7-9 and TRBJ1-2. This CDR3 comprises 15 residues. Germline V gene data show CDR1 as SEHNR and CDR2 as FQNEAQ (reference sequence). The CDR3 region is CASSLGDKAVYGYTF.

This sequence joins TRBV24-1 and TRBJ1-5. The CDR3 is 15 amino acids. The germline CDR1 and CDR2 sequences are KGHDR and SFDVKD. CDR3 loop: CATSDPSESNQPQHF.

The V call is TRBV4-3, the J call TRBJ2-4; TCRdb names TRBD1, which stays unverified in the absence of DNA. Germline lookup yields CDR1 LGHNA and CDR2 YSLEER. This CDR3 comprises 16 residues. CDR3 amino acids: CASSQFGGNGKNIQYF.

The rearrangement uses TRBV9 and TRBJ2-5; TCRdb picks TRBD2, but there is no DNA to check that call. In germline, CDR1 is SGDLS, CDR2 YYNGEE. This CDR3 has 17 residues. The CDR3 sequence: CASSANTGGFQGETQYF.

The chain is built from TRBV28 and TRBJ2-6. Germline CDR1 MDHEN, CDR2 SYDVKM. The CDR3 runs to 17 residues. This CDR3 is CASSFYGESTGANVLTF.

This sequence joins TRBV20-1 and TRBJ2-3; TCRdb reports TRBD1, a call that lacks DNA to check it against. Germline values: CDR1 DFQATT, CDR2 SNEGSKA (reference sequence). The CDR3 sequence is 16 residues long. This CDR3 reads CSARKLTGWYTDTQYF.

This chain joins TRBV20-1 and TRBJ2-1; TCRdb returns TRBD2, unconfirmable since there is no DNA. Germline V gene lookup returns CDR1 DFQATT and CDR2 SNEGSKA (reference sequence). The CDR3 length is 20 residues. The chain's CDR3 is CSARKVRASGKLGSYNEQFF.

CDR3 in amino acids: CASSQDAAFADTQYF. The J gene is TRBJ2-3, the V gene TRBV3-1. The V gene's germline CDR1 is LGHDT and CDR2 YNNKEL (reference sequence). The CDR3 extends over 15 amino acids.

V is TRBV7-8 and J is TRBJ2-1; TCRdb picks TRBD2, but there is no DNA to check that call. The germline V gene encodes CDR1 SGHVS and CDR2 FQNEAQ. This CDR3 spans 14 amino acids. The CDR3 sequence: CASSLLAVYNEQFF.

The chain uses TRBV6-4 and TRBJ2-3; the D call from TCRdb, TRBD2, cannot be confirmed without DNA. The CDR3 totals 15 residues. Germline assignment: CDR1 MRHNA and CDR2 SNTAGT. The CDR3 region is CASSDVAGSTDTQYF.

The chain combines TRBV15 with TRBJ1-5; TCRdb names TRBD1, which stays unverified in the absence of DNA. From germline, CDR1 is LNHNV and CDR2 YYDKDF (reference sequence). The CDR3 contains 13 residues. The CDR3 loop is CATSTGHHQPQHF.

The chain recombines TRBV5-1 with TRBJ2-1; TCRdb picks TRBD2, but there is no DNA to check that call. Per germline, CDR1 SGHRS and CDR2 YFSETQ. The CDR3 covers 15 residues. The CDR3: CASRFLADVYNEQFF. The full variable domain, rest sourced from reference TRBV5-1 and TRBJ2-1, is KAGVTQTPRYLIKTRGQQVTLSCSPISGHRSVSWYQQTPGQGLQFLFEYFSETQRNKGNFPGRFSGRQFSNSRSEMNVSTLELGDSALYLCASRFLADVYNEQFFGPGTRLTVL.

The chain recombines TRBV12-3 or TRBV12-4 with TRBJ2-2; lacking DNA, the TRBD1 call made by TCRdb goes unchecked. The CDR3 extends over 20 amino acids. This chain's CDR3 is CASSTRTALQPRANTGELFF.

This chain links TRBV12-3 or TRBV12-4 with TRBJ2-3; lacking DNA, the TRBD2 call made by TCRdb goes unchecked. The CDR3 has 15 amino acids. CDR3 sequence reads: CASTLAGGPRDTQYF.